Below, 8 T cell receptor beta chains from the same sample are listed, as sequenced in a study of T cell changes during pregnancy in multiple sclerosis (dated by TCRdb to about 2019). Library preparation used the immunoSEQ multiplex PCR assay. Drawn from immuneACCESS, this table holds only the in-frame rearrangements with V and J called that TCRdb kept. Clones are partly lost; checked studies trace under half to an unresolved V gene and leave the rest unexplained. The sample yields around 85,000 clones; over 80% were counted once. 3.5% to 4% of the sample is taken by the ten largest. This sample comprised PBMCs, obtained in the first trimester of pregnancy. These receptors were taken from a female donor in good health, serving as a control in a pregnancy study. Some clones in this sample may be carry-over from other donors' samples.

The rearrangement joins TRBV7-9 to TRBJ2-2; 11 positions match TRBD1. Germline CDR1 is SEHNR and CDR2 is FQNEAQ (reference sequence). The CDR3 spans 18 residues. V shed 5 bases, J shed 4 bases, and the junction held 12 bases outside the gene matches. CDR3 protein: CASSPVGPGTGGTGELFF. The CDR3 bases are TGTGCCAGCAGCCCCGTAGGGCCAGGGACAGGGGGCACCGGGGAGCTGTTTTTT.

V is TRBV5-4 and J is TRBJ2-7; 7 bases match TRBD2. Germline CDR1 reads SGHNT; CDR2 reads YYREEE (reference sequence). The CDR3 contains 15 residues. Losses at the gene ends were 0 bases for V and 1 base for J; bases not matched to a gene: 4. CDR3 sequence reads: CASSLEAGASYEQYF. The CDR3 DNA reads as TGTGCCAGCAGCTTGGAGGCGGGAGCGTCCTACGAGCAGTACTTC.

The chain links TRBV6-6 to TRBJ2-7; TRBD2 matches at 8 bases. Looked up from germline, CDR1 is MNHNY and CDR2 is SVGAGI (reference sequence). CDR3 size: 15 residues. Losses at the gene ends were 7 bases for V and 2 bases for J; bases not matched to a gene: 10. The CDR3 bases are TGTGCCAGCACTAACACTCCGGGACTAGCCTACGAGCAGTACTTC. This sequence encodes CASTNTPGLAYEQYF.

Turning to this clone: Distinct nucleotide sequences in the sample also encode this CDR3. The chain uses TRBV10-3 and TRBJ2-2; D not resolved. Trimming removed 6 bases from V and 4 bases from J, with 12 bases in between. CDR1 and CDR2 from the germline V gene are ENHRY and SYGVKD. The CDR3 contains 14 residues. The CDR3 region has the DNA TGTGCCATCAGCGAAGAGACTGTCACCGGGGAGCTGTTTTTT. It yields the protein CAISEETVTGELFF.

The chain recombines TRBV18 with TRBJ1-1, with D uncertain. In germline, CDR1 is KGHSH, CDR2 LQKENI. V gave up 4 bases and J gave up 0 bases, with 9 bases separating them. CDR3 length: 14 residues. CDR3 DNA sequence: TGTGCCAGCTCACAGTATGGGCTGAACACTGAAGCTTTCTTT. This gives the protein CASSQYGLNTEAFF.

This chain joins TRBV4-1 and TRBJ2-1; 13 nucleotides match TRBD2. V gave up 2 bases and J gave up 7 bases; unmatched junction bases: 11. CDR1 MGHRA and CDR2 YSYEKL come from the germline V gene. The CDR3 has 18 residues. The DNA for the CDR3 is TGCGCCAGCAGCCAACCGACTAGCGGGAGGCCGCGTAGGAATGAGCAGTTCTTC. Translation: CASSQPTSGRPRRNEQFF.

This chain connects TRBV4-2 to TRBJ2-3, with D possibly being TRBD2 (7 bases). Trimming cost V 1 base and J 4 bases, with 15 bases left between them. CDR3 size: 16 residues. Looked up from germline, CDR1 is LGHNA and CDR2 is YNFKEQ. CDR3: CASSQGLARGADTQYF. CDR3 nucleotides: TGTGCCAGCAGCCAAGGACTAGCCAGGGGCGCAGATACGCAGTATTTT.

The rearrangement links TRBV27 to TRBJ2-5, with D tentatively TRBD1 (6 bases). The CDR3 spans 14 residues. Germline-derived CDR1 and CDR2 are MNHEY and SMNVEV (reference sequence). V lost 0 bases and J lost 4, with 9 bases in between. The CDR3 DNA follows: TGTGCCAGCAGTTTATCCCAGGGGTCAGAGACCCAGTACTTC. As protein: CASSLSQGSETQYF.